This TCR beta chain was captured in a study of synovial regulatory T cells in juvenile arthritis. The protocol was immunoSEQ multiplex PCR, while the TCRdb copy is restricted to in-frame clones and leaves out a portion. The sample table sets out 7,500 to 10,000 clones. The CDR3 runs 13 residues. The nucleotide record is missing. Germline CDR1 is MNHNY and CDR2 is SVGAGI (reference sequence). Sequenced: Treg cells from blood. Subset noted: remaining (HLA-DR-negative) circulating blood Treg cells. The receptor was derived from a donor younger than 30 with juvenile idiopathic arthritis. V usage is TRBV6-6 and J usage is TRBJ1-4; TCRdb selects TRBD1, and the lack of DNA leaves this call unchecked. CDR3 amino acids: CASGTGGNEKLFF.